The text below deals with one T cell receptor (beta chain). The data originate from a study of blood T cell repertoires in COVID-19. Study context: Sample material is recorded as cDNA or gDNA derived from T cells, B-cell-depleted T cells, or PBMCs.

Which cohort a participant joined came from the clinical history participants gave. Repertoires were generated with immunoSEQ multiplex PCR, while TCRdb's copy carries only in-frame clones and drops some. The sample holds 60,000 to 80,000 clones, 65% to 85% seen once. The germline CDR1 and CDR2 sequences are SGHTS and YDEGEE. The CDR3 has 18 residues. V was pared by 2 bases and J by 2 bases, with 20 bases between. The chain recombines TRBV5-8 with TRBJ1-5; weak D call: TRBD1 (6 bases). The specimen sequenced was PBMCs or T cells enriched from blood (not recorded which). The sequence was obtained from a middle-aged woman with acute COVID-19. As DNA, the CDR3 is TGTGCCAGCAGCTTAAAAACGGACAGAGCCAGGGGCAATCAGCCCCAGCATTTT. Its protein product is CASSLKTDRARGNQPQHF.